The source of this T cell receptor (beta chain) is a study of vaccination effects on CD4 cells after COVID-19 (dated by TCRdb to the early 2020s). Background for the entire study: Post-vaccine samples across the study were collected a median of 72 days after the second dose, with a range of 14 to 241. SARS-CoV-2 spike-specific CD4+ TCR repertoires were compared before and after mRNA vaccination in COVID-19 convalescent patients and in infection-naive vaccine recipients. Altogether, around ten COVID-19 convalescent patients and several SARS-CoV-2-naive healthy vaccine recipients made up the full study. Cultures from other donors in the study were sequenced with the Oncomine TCR Beta short-read assay on an Illumina iSeq 100. Broader findings and caveats from the paper: In healthy vaccine recipients, vaccine-induced clones were almost all SARS-CoV-2 mono-reactive, with only 1 of 255 being cross-reactive with common cold coronaviruses. The study was limited by a small number of convalescent patients and lacked early post-infection timepoints. Marked clonal contraction was observed in both infection-induced and vaccine-induced clones at late post-vaccination timepoints, consistent with waning T cell responses.

The germline V gene provides CDR1 ENHRY and CDR2 SYGVKD. V loses 6 bases, J loses 7 bases, and the germline ends lie 19 bases apart. The CDR3, cysteine through valine, is 14 amino acids long. Of all the DNA, just the CDR3 is kept, 42 bases in frame from base 1. Library preparation was by the immunoSEQ multiplex PCR assay. DNA from the cultured and isolated CD4+ T cells underwent TCR beta CDR3 sequencing. Under the source paper's analysis protocol: The analysis removed non-productive TCR sequences, trimmed reads to the CDR3 region, and retained only CDR3s that were 7 or more amino acids long. Antigen-specific clonotypes were identified with the MANAFEST web app by comparing expansion in peptide wells against reference cultures. For clones to be considered positive, expansion at FDR<0.05 versus reference and all other wells, an odds ratio above 5, and a frequency above 0.1% in two replicate wells were required. A clonotype was defined as cross-reactive if the clonotype was significantly expanded both in SARS-CoV-2 spike wells and in at least one common cold coronavirus spike condition. CDR3 similarity was assessed by Levenshtein distance using the stringdist R package, and unrooted trees were constructed with ape in R 3.6.1. This is the immuneACCESS table as TCRdb keeps it, with only in-frame sequences that have V and J called. A part of the clones is gone; compared with another copy, unresolved V genes explain less than half, and the rest is unexplained. V, J and clone size derive from that table, while D and trimming were established from the DNA sequence. This sample holds around 25,000 clones; roughly 79% were observed only once. The ten top clones hold 5.5% to 6.5% of the sample.

The ViraFEST assay stimulated PBMC with viral peptide pools and then used TCR sequencing to identify antigen-specific CD4+ T cell clonotypes by expansion. After 10 days of culture, CD4+ T cells were isolated with the EasySep CD4+ T cell isolation kit. Each participant received two doses of an mRNA SARS-CoV-2 vaccine, either BNT162b2 or mRNA-1273. The absence of prior SARS-CoV-2 infection in healthy vaccine recipients was confirmed by negative nucleocapsid antibodies before and after vaccination. Each well held 1.5 million to 2.5 million PBMC cultured in IMDM containing approximately 5.3% human AB serum, roughly 9.6 IU/ml IL-2 and gentamicin, along with 8 to 10 ug/ml peptides. Half of the culture medium was replaced with fresh IL-2-containing medium on days 3 and 7. Unless otherwise noted, each peptide stimulation condition was cultured in triplicate wells. PBMC were separated from whole blood using Ficoll-Paque Plus gradient centrifugation and were then either cryopreserved at -140C or used fresh. The spike proteins of SARS-CoV-2 and of the common cold coronaviruses HCoV-NL63, HCoV-OC43 and HCoV-229E were spanned by overlapping peptide pools. The QIAamp micro DNA kit was used to extract genomic DNA from the cultured CD4+ T cells.

Concerning this clone itself: Its antigen remains undetermined. There are no base qualities to consult, and no much larger clone falls within one base.

This sequence was found in a human donor who received a COVID-19 vaccine. Some clones in this sample may be carry-over from other donors' samples. Material: CD4+ T cells from PBMCs cultured with SARS-CoV-2 spike peptides, obtained after COVID-19 vaccination. Reading the label with the study, this specimen's cell subset or site is: SARS-CoV-2 spike overlapping peptide pool stimulation. This sequence uses TRBV10-3 and TRBJ2-7; TRBD2 is a possible D gene, resting on 5 matching bases. The nucleotide sequence is TGTGCCATCAGGGAAACCGGGGAAGGCGGGGAGCAGTACGTC. Its amino acids are CAIRETGEGGEQYV.